This T cell receptor beta chain is from a study of cytomegalovirus exposure and HLA in healthy donors. The PCR ran on 60 Vbeta and 13 Jbeta primers. Some clones are missing from TCRdb's copy, which holds only in-frame ones; the method was immunoSEQ multiplex PCR. Of approximately 120,000 clones in the sample, under 85% were seen once. Germline lookup yields CDR1 SNHLY and CDR2 FYNNEI. This CDR3 has 14 amino acids. Losses at the gene ends were 7 bases for V and 3 bases for J; bases not matched to a gene: 8. On this clone itself: The antigen remains undetermined.

Whole-study findings and limits: A later analysis linked a missense DCLRE1C variant to TCR beta V- and J-gene trimming.

Sample: PBMCs. The rearrangement uses TRBV2 and TRBJ1-1; 7 nucleotides align to TRBD1. This TCR was recovered from a woman aged 35 to 49 in good health and CMV-seropositive. The CDR3 protein is CASIWTGRHTEAFF. DNA of the CDR3: TGTGCCAGCATCTGGACAGGCCGGCACACTGAAGCTTTCTTT.